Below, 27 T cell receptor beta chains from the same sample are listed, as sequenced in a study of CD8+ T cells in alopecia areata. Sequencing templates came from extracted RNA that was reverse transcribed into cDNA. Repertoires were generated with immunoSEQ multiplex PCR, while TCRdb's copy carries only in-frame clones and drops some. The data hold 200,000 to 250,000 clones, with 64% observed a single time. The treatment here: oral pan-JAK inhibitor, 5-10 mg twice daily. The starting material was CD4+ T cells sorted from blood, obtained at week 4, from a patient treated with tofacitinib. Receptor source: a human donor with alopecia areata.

The CDR3 DNA is TGCGCCAGCAGCACCGGGCTGGAAAACATTCAGTACTTC. Amino acids: CASSTGLENIQYF. The V and J genes are TRBV5-1 and TRBJ2-4; D is unresolved. V was shortened by 4 bases and J by 5 bases, with 10 bases between the two germline ends. This CDR3 is built from 13 residues. Germline V gene data show CDR1 as SGHRS and CDR2 as YFSETQ. The entire variable domain, with the rest obtained from reference TRBV5-1 and TRBJ2-4, is as follows: KAGVTQTPRYLIKTRGQQVTLSCSPISGHRSVSWYQQTPGQGLQFLFEYFSETQRNKGNFPGRFSGRQFSNSRSEMNVSTLELGDSALYLCASSTGLENIQYFGAGTRLSVL.

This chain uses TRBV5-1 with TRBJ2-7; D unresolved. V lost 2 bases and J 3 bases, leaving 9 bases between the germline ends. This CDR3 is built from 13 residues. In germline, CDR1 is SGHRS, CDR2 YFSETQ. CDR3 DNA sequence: TGCGCCAGCAGCTTTAACATATTCTACGAGCAGTACTTC. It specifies CASSFNIFYEQYF.

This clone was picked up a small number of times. The CDR3: CSVVAKPGYGYTF. The CDR3 bases are TGCAGCGTTGTGGCCAAACCGGGCTATGGCTACACCTTC. The chain combines TRBV29-1 with TRBJ1-2; D not resolved. Trimming left V 4 bases short and J 4 bases short, with 13 bases between. CDR3 length: 13 amino acids. CDR1 SQVTM and CDR2 ANQGSEA come from the germline V gene.

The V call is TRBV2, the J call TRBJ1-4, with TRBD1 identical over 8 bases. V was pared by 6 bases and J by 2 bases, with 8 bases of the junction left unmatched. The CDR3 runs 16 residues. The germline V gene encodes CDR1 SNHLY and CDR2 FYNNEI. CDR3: CASSQRQGATNEKLFF. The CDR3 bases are TGTGCCAGCAGCCAAAGGCAGGGGGCGACTAATGAAAAACTGTTTTTT.

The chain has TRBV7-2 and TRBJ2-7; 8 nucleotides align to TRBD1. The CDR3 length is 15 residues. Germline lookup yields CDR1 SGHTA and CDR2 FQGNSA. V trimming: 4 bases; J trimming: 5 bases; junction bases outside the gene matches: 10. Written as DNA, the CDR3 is TGTGCCAGCAGCTCCAAAGGGACAGGTTTCGACGAGCAGTACTTC. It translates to CASSSKGTGFDEQYF.

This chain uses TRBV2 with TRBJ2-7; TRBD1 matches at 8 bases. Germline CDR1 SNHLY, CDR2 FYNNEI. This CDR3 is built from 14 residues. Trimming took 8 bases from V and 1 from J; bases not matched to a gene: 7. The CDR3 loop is CASGEDRGSYEQYF. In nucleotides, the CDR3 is TGTGCCAGCGGGGAAGACAGGGGTTCCTACGAGCAGTACTTC.

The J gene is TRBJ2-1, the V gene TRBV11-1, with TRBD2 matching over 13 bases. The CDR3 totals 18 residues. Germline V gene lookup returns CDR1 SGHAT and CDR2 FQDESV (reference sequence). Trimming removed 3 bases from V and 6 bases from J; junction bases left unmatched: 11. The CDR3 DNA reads TGTGCCAGCAGCTTTGAATCACCTGGACTAGCGGGGGCCAATGAGCAGTTCTTC. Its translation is CASSFESPGLAGANEQFF.

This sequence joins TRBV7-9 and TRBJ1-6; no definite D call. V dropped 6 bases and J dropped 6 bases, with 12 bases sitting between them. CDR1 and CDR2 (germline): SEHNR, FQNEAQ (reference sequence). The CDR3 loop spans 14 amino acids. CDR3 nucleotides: TGTGCCAGCAGTCCCCGTCCCGCTAATTCACCCCTCCACTTT. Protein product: CASSPRPANSPLHF. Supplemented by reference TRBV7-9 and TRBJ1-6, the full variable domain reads DTGVSQNPRHKITKRGQNVTFRCDPISEHNRLYWYRQTLGQGPEFLTYFQNEAQLEKSRLLSDRFSAERPKGSFSTLEIQRTEQGDSAMYLCASSPRPANSPLHFGNGTRLTVT.

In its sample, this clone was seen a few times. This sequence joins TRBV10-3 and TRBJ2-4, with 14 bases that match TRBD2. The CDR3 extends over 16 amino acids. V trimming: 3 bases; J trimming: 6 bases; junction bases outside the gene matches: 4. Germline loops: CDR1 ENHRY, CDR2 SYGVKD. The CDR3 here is CAISEGTSGGRNIQYF. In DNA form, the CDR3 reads TGTGCCATCAGTGAAGGGACTAGCGGGGGAAGAAACATTCAGTACTTC.

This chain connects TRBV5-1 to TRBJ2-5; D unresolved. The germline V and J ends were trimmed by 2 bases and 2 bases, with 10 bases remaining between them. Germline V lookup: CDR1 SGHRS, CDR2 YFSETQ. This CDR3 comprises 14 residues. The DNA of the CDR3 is TGCGCCAGCAGCTTAGTACAGCCTCAAGAGACCCAGTACTTC. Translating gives CASSLVQPQETQYF.

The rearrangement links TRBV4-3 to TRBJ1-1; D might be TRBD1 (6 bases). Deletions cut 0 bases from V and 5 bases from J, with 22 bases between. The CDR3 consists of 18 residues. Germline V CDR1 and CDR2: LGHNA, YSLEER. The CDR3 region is CASSQEWRAAGVETEAFF. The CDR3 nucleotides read TGCGCCAGCAGCCAAGAATGGAGGGCGGCAGGGGTTGAAACTGAAGCTTTCTTT.

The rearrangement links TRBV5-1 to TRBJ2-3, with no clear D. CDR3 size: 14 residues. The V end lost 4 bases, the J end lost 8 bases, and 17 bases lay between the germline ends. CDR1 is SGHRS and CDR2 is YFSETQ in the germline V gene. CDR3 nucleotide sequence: TGCGCCAGCAGCGTGGACCAACAAGCGCTTACGCAGTATTTT. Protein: CASSVDQQALTQYF.

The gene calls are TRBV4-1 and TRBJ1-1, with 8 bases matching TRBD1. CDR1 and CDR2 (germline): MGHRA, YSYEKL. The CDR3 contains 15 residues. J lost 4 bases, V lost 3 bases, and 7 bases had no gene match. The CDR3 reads CASSQPGQGSTEAFF. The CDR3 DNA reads TGCGCCAGCAGCCAGCCAGGACAGGGTTCCACTGAAGCTTTCTTT.

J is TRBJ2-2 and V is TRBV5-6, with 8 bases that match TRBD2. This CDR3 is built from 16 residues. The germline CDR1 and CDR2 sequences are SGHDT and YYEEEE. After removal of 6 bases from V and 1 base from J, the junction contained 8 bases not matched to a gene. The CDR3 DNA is TGTGCCAGCACCCTGCTCGCGGGGGGGAACACCGGGGAGCTGTTTTTT. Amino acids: CASTLLAGGNTGELFF.

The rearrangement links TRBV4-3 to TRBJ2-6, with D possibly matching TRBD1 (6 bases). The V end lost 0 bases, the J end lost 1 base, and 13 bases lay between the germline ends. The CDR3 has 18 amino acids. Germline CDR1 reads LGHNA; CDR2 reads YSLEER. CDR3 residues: CASSQDSLQGSGANVLTF. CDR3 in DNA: TGCGCCAGCAGCCAAGACTCGCTACAGGGTTCTGGGGCCAACGTCCTGACTTTC.

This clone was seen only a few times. For the CDR3, the DNA is TGTGCCAGCAGTCGGGACCCGGGGAGCAATCAGCCCCAGCATTTT. Protein: CASSRDPGSNQPQHF. The chain recombines TRBV2 with TRBJ1-5, with D possibly being TRBD1 (5 bases). Per germline, CDR1 SNHLY and CDR2 FYNNEI. The CDR3 consists of 15 residues. V lost 5 bases and J 1 base, leaving 12 bases between the germline ends.

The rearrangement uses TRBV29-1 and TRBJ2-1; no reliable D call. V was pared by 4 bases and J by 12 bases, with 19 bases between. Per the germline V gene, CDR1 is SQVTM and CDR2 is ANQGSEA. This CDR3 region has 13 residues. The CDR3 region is CSVVTETLTGQFF. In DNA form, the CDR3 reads TGCAGCGTTGTTACAGAAACCCTTACGGGGCAGTTCTTC.

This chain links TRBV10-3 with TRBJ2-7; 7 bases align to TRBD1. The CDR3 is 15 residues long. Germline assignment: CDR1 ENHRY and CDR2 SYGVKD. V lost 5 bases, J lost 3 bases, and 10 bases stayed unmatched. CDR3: CAISPGTASYYEQYF. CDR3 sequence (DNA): TGTGCCATCAGTCCGGGGACAGCCTCCTACTACGAGCAGTACTTC.

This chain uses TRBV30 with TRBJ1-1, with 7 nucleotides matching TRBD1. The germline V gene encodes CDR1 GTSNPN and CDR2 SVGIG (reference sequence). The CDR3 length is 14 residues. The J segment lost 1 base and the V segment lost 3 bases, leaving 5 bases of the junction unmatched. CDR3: CAWRQGSANTEAFF. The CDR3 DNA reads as TGTGCCTGGAGACAGGGGTCCGCGAACACTGAAGCTTTCTTT. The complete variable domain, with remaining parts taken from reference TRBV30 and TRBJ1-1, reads SQTIHQWPATLVQPVGSPLSLECTVEGTSNPNLYWYRQAAGRGLQLLFYSVGIGQISSEVPQNLSASRPQDRQFILSSKKLLLSDSGFYLCAWRQGSANTEAFFGQGTRLTVV.

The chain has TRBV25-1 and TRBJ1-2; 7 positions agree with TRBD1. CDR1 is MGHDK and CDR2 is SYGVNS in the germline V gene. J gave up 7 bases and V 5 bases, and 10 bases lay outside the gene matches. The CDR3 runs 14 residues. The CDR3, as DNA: TGTGCCAGCAGTTTCCCGACAGGGATGGGTGGCTACACCTTC. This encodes CASSFPTGMGGYTF.

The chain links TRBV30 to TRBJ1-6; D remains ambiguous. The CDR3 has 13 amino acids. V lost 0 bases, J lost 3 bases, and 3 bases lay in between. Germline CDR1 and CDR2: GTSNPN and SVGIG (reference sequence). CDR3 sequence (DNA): TGTGCCTGGAGTGTAGACTATAATTCACCCCTCCACTTT. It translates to CAWSVDYNSPLHF.

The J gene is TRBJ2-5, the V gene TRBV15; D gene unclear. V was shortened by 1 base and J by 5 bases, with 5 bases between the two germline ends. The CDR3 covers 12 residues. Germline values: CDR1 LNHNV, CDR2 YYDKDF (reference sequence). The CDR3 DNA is TGTGCCACCAGCAGAGTCGGGGAGACCCAGTACTTC. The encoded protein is CATSRVGETQYF.

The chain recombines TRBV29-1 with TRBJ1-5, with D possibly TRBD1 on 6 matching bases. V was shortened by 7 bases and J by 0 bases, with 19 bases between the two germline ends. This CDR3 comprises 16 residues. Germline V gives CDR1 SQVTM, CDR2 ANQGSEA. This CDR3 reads CSAELTGTYSNQPQHF. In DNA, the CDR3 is TGCAGCGCCGAGCTGACAGGAACCTATAGCAATCAGCCCCAGCATTTT.

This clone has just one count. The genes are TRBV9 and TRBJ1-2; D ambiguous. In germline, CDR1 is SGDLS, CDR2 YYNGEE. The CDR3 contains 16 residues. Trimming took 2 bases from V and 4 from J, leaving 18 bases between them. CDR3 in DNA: TGTGCCAGCAGCGTCGGTGCAGGAGCCCCCCTCTATGGCTACACCTTC. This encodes CASSVGAGAPLYGYTF.

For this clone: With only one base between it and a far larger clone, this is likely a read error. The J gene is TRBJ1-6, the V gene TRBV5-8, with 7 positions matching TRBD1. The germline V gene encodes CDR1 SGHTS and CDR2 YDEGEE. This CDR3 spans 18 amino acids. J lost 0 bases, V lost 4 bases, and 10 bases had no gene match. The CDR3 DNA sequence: TGTGCCAGCAGCCTATCAGCAGGGGGGAGCTCCTATAATTCACCCCTCCACTTT. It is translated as CASSLSAGGSSYNSPLHF.

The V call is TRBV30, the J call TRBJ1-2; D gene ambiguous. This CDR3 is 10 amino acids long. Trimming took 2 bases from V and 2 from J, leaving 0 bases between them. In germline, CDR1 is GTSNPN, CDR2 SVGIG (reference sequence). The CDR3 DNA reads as TGTGCCTGGAGTAACTATGGCTACACCTTC. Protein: CAWSNYGYTF.

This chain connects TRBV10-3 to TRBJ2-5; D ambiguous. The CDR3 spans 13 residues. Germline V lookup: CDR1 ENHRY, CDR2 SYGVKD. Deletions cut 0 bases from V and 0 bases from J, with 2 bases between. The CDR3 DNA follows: TGTGCCATCAGTGAGTCGGACCAAGAGACCCAGTACTTC. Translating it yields CAISESDQETQYF.